A selection of T cell receptor beta chains follows, all from one sample in a study of shared clonotypes between healthy human individuals. Measured with immunoSEQ multiplex PCR; TCRdb has only the in-frame clones, and not every one. Of some 660,000 clones listed, approximately 73% are singletons. The sample consisted of memory CD4+ T cells sorted from blood. These receptors were obtained from a young woman in good health. The CDR3 runs from the conserved cysteine through the conserved F or W. A D gene is named only where the DNA matches it firmly. The listing skips clone size in some rows; elsewhere it reads once, few, many or a size class.

length,size,V,D,J,CDR3,DNA
11,-,TRBV5-1,-,TRBJ2-3,CASSSTDTQYF,TGCGCCAGCAGCTCAACAGATACGCAGTATTTT
16,-,TRBV27,TRBD1,TRBJ2-3,CASSLQGAIRTDTQYF,TGTGCCAGCAGTTTGCAGGGGGCGATTCGGACAGATACGCAGTATTTT
18,few,TRBV27,TRBD1,TRBJ2-1,CASSLRTGGAGSYNEQFF,TGTGCCAGCAGTTTAAGGACAGGGGGCGCAGGCTCCTACAATGAGCAGTTCTTC
14,-,TRBV7-2,-,TRBJ1-1,CASSFSRVNTEAFF,TGTGCCAGCAGCTTTTCCAGGGTGAACACTGAAGCTTTCTTT
15,-,TRBV6-5,-,TRBJ2-7,CASSSGGVSSYEQYF,TGTGCCAGCAGCTCCGGCGGGGTTAGCTCCTACGAGCAGTACTTC
16,many,TRBV28,-,TRBJ2-7,CASRRDGGISSYEQYF,TGTGCCAGCAGACGGGATGGAGGGATTAGCTCCTACGAGCAGTACTTC
16,-,TRBV4-1,-,TRBJ1-2,CASSQEGDGINYGYTF,TGCGCCAGCAGCCAAGAGGGGGACGGAATTAACTATGGCTACACCTTC
15,-,TRBV6-5,TRBD2,TRBJ2-1,CASSRTSGLYNEQFF,TGTGCCAGCAGCCGAACTAGCGGACTATACAATGAGCAGTTCTTC
13,many,TRBV7-3,-,TRBJ2-6,CASSFFGANVLTF,TGTGCCAGCAGCTTTTTTGGGGCCAACGTCCTGACTTTC
13,once,TRBV5-1,-,TRBJ1-1,CASSVTGNTEAFF,TGCGCCAGCAGCGTAACAGGGAACACTGAAGCTTTCTTT
12,-,TRBV28,-,TRBJ2-7,CASSTGAYEQYF,TGTGCCAGCAGCACTGGAGCCTACGAGCAGTACTTC
14,-,TRBV4-1,TRBD2,TRBJ2-3,CASSHGREVNTQYF,TGCGCCAGCAGCCACGGACGGGAGGTGAATACGCAGTATTTT
16,-,TRBV5-8,-,TRBJ2-2,CASSLARGGVAGELFF,TGTGCCAGCAGCTTGGCCAGGGGAGGGGTTGCCGGGGAGCTGTTTTTT
16,-,TRBV25-1,-,TRBJ2-6,CASTPNVGSGANVLTF,TGTGCCAGCACTCCGAACGTGGGGTCTGGGGCCAACGTCCTGACTTTC
13,-,TRBV30,TRBD2,TRBJ2-7,CAWSVAGASEQYF,TGTGCCTGGAGCGTAGCGGGAGCCTCCGAGCAGTACTTC
13,-,TRBV9,-,TRBJ1-1,CASSGESNIEAFF,TGTGCCAGCAGCGGAGAGAGTAATATTGAAGCTTTCTTT
16,-,TRBV5-5,-,TRBJ2-5,CASSLEVAGGRETQYF,TGTGCCAGCAGCCTGGAGGTAGCCGGGGGCAGGGAGACCCAGTACTTC
15,-,TRBV28,TRBD2,TRBJ2-7,CASRPGGLANYEQYF,TGTGCCAGCAGACCAGGCGGACTAGCGAACTACGAGCAGTACTTC
14,-,TRBV9,TRBD1,TRBJ2-1,CASNRQGELGEQFF,TGTGCCAGCAATAGACAGGGAGAGCTGGGTGAGCAGTTCTTC
15,few,TRBV4-2,-,TRBJ2-5,CASSQDRDHVETQYF,TGTGCCAGCAGCCAAGACCGGGACCACGTCGAGACCCAGTACTTC
14,-,TRBV19,-,TRBJ1-1,CASSEGHSYTEAFF,TGTGCCAGTAGTGAGGGACACAGCTACACTGAAGCTTTCTTT
16,-,TRBV5-1,TRBD2,TRBJ2-2,CASSSTVAGVKVELFF,TGCGCCAGCAGCTCTACCGTAGCGGGAGTGAAAGTGGAGCTGTTTTTT
15,-,TRBV28,TRBD2,TRBJ2-4,CASSPGGLAGNIQYF,TGTGCCAGCAGTCCAGGGGGACTAGCGGGAAACATTCAGTACTTC
15,-,TRBV7-7,TRBD1,TRBJ2-5,CASSSRQGASETQYF,TGTGCCAGCAGCTCCAGACAGGGGGCCTCGGAGACCCAGTACTTC
12,few,TRBV6-6,-,TRBJ1-2,CASGGTNYGYTF,TGTGCCAGTGGAGGGACTAACTATGGCTACACCTTC
12,-,TRBV7-2,-,TRBJ2-3,CASSPAVDTQYF,TGTGCCAGCAGCCCCGCGGTGGATACGCAGTATTTT
13,few,TRBV19,-,TRBJ1-5,CASSIERWQPQHF,TGTGCCAGTAGTATAGAGAGGTGGCAGCCCCAGCATTTT
15,once,TRBV7-3,-,TRBJ2-1,CASSLRTTGGAEQFF,TGTGCCAGCAGCCTACGGACAACGGGCGGCGCTGAGCAGTTCTTC
13,once,TRBV6-5,-,TRBJ1-2,CASSRGNLYGYTF,TGTGCCAGCAGTCGGGGGAACCTCTATGGCTACACCTTC
14,-,TRBV21-1,-,TRBJ1-4,CASSKHGGNEKLFF,TGTGCCAGCAGCAAACATGGAGGCAATGAAAAACTGTTTTTT
13,-,TRBV2,-,TRBJ2-1,CASGTPIVSEQFF,TGTGCCAGCGGGACCCCTATTGTGAGTGAGCAGTTCTTC
16,-,TRBV29-1,TRBD1,TRBJ2-6,CSVPTGGLPGANVLTF,TGCAGCGTTCCGACAGGGGGACTCCCTGGGGCCAACGTCCTGACTTTC
17,-,TRBV5-1,TRBD2,TRBJ2-1,CASSLALRLAGVNEQFF,TGCGCCAGCAGCTTGGCCTTAAGGCTAGCGGGAGTGAATGAGCAGTTCTTC
16,few,TRBV7-7,-,TRBJ2-3,CASSLGSGQTTDTQYF,TGTGCCAGCAGCTTGGGTAGCGGACAAACCACAGATACGCAGTATTTT
14,-,TRBV7-2,-,TRBJ2-3,CASSLGASTDTQYF,TGTGCCAGCAGCTTAGGGGCTAGCACAGATACGCAGTATTTT
15,once,TRBV28,TRBD2,TRBJ2-7,CASSAPGGPSGEQYF,TGTGCCAGCAGTGCCCCGGGAGGGCCCTCTGGCGAGCAGTACTTC
14,-,TRBV10-3,-,TRBJ1-4,CAIRTDGENEKLFF,TGTGCCATCAGAACCGACGGGGAAAATGAAAAACTGTTTTTT
15,many,TRBV11-2,TRBD2,TRBJ2-7,CASSLGLAETYEQYF,TGTGCCAGCAGCTTAGGACTAGCGGAGACCTACGAGCAGTACTTC
14,many,TRBV11-2,-,TRBJ2-7,CASSSDSNSYEQYF,TGTGCCAGCAGCAGTGACTCGAACTCCTACGAGCAGTACTTC
15,-,TRBV27,-,TRBJ2-1,CASSSTLSSYNEQFF,TGTGCCAGCAGTTCGACATTAAGCTCCTACAATGAGCAGTTCTTC